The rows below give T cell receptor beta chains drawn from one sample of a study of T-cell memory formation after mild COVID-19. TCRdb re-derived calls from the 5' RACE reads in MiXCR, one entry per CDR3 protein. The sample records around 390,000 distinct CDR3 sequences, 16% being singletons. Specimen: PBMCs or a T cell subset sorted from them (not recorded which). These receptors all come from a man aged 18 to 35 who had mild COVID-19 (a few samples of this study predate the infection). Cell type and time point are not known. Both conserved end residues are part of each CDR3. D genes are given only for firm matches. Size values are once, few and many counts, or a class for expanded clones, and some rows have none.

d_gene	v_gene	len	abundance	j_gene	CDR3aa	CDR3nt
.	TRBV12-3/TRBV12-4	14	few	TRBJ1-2	CASSFTTINYGYTF	TGTGCCAGCAGTTTCACCACGATTAACTATGGCTACACCTTC
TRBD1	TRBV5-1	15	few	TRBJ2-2	CASSTWGQSTGELFF	TGCGCCAGCAGCACTTGGGGACAGTCCACCGGGGAGCTGTTTTTT
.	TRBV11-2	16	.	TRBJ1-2	CASSLLRDSAEYGYTF	TGTGCCAGCAGCTTACTCCGGGACTCCGCGGAGTATGGCTACACCTTC
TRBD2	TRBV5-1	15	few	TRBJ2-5	CASSLEPGGQETQYF	TGCGCCAGCAGCTTGGAACCGGGGGGGCAGGAGACCCAGTACTTC
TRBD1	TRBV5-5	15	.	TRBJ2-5	CASSRQGAGEETQYF	TGTGCCAGCAGCCGACAGGGGGCGGGCGAAGAGACCCAGTACTTC
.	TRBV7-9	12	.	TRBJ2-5	CASSLGTETQYF	TGTGCCAGCAGCCTAGGAACAGAGACCCAGTACTTC
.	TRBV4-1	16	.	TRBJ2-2	CASSQEPPGGTGELFF	TGCGCCAGCAGCCAAGAACCCCCGGGTGGGACCGGGGAGCTGTTTTTT
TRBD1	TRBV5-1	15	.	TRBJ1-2	CASSLSSGGYDGYTF	TGCGCCAGCAGCTTGTCGTCAGGGGGCTACGATGGCTACACCTTC
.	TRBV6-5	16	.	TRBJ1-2	CASSSDYREVVYGYTF	TGTGCCAGCAGTTCTGATTACAGGGAAGTGGTCTATGGCTACACCTTC
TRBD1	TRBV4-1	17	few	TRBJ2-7	CASSPAWSGQGWYEQYF	TGCGCCAGCAGCCCAGCCTGGAGTGGACAGGGGTGGTACGAGCAGTACTTC
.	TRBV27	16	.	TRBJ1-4	CASMGFNGATNEKLFF	TGTGCCAGCATGGGGTTCAACGGTGCAACTAATGAAAAACTGTTTTTT
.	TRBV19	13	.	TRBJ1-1	CASTGWGPKKAFF	TGTGCCAGTACTGGTTGGGGACCGAAAAAAGCTTTCTTT
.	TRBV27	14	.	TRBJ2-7	CASSFASGPYEQYF	TGTGCCAGCAGTTTCGCATCCGGGCCCTACGAGCAGTACTTC
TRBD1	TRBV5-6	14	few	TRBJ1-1	CASSIDRGLGEAFF	TGTGCCAGCAGCATAGACAGGGGATTGGGTGAAGCTTTCTTT
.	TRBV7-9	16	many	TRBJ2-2	CASSPRDGANTGELFF	TGTGCCAGCAGCCCTCGCGACGGTGCGAACACCGGGGAGCTGTTTTTT
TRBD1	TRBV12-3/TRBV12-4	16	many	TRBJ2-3	CASSLFAGQGLDTQYF	TGTGCCAGCAGTTTATTCGCAGGACAGGGGTTGGATACGCAGTATTTT
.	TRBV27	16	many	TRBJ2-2	CASRSRRGEGTGELFF	TGTGCCAGCCGGAGCCGACGCGGGGAAGGCACCGGGGAGCTGTTTTTT
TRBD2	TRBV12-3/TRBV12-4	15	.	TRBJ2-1	CASSSAGVGYNEQFF	TGTGCCAGCAGTTCCGCGGGGGTAGGGTACAATGAGCAGTTCTTC
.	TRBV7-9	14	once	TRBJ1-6	CASSQDSHNSPLHF	TGTGCCAGCAGTCAGGACAGCCATAATTCACCCCTCCACTTT
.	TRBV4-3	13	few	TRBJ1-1	CASSQHQGTEAFF	TGCGCCAGCAGCCAACACCAGGGGACTGAAGCTTTCTTT
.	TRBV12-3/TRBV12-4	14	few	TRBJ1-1	CASTTGPMNTEAFF	TGTGCCAGCACAACAGGGCCCATGAACACTGAAGCTTTCTTT
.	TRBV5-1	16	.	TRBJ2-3	CASSAQGGTSTDTQYF	TGCGCCAGCAGCGCACAGGGAGGGACTAGCACAGATACGCAGTATTTT
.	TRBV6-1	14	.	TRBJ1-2	CASSTGSTNYGYTF	TGTGCCAGCAGCACAGGGTCAACTAACTATGGCTACACCTTC
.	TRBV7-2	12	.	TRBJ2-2	CASSSRGGELFF	TGTGCCAGCAGTTCAAGGGGCGGGGAGCTGTTTTTT
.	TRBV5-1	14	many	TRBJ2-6	CASSSRSGANVLTF	TGCGCCAGCAGCTCACGCTCTGGGGCCAACGTCCTGACTTTC
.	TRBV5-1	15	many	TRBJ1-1	CASSFPRGENAEAFF	TGCGCCAGCAGCTTCCCCCGGGGAGAGAACGCTGAAGCTTTCTTT
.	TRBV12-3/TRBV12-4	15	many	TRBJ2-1	CASRPGLTVLGEQFF	TGTGCCAGCAGACCGGGTTTGACGGTTCTGGGTGAGCAGTTCTTC
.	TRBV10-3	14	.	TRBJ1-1	CAISLRGVGTEAFF	TGTGCCATCAGTTTACGGGGAGTGGGCACTGAAGCTTTCTTT
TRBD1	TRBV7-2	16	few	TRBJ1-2	CASSGQGATSNYGYTF	TGTGCCAGCAGCGGACAGGGGGCGACTTCTAACTATGGCTACACCTTC
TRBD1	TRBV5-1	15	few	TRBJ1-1	CASSRRQGGDTEAFF	TGCGCCAGCAGCAGAAGACAGGGCGGCGACACTGAAGCTTTCTTT
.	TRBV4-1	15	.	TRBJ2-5	CASSQDIKGKETQYF	TGCGCCAGCAGCCAAGACATTAAGGGGAAAGAGACCCAGTACTTC
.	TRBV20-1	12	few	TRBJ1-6	CSARGDWAPLHF	TGCAGTGCCAGGGGTGATTGGGCACCCCTCCACTTT
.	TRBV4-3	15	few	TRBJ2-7	CASSQDHRGSYEQYF	TGCGCCAGCAGCCAAGATCATCGGGGTTCCTACGAGCAGTACTTC
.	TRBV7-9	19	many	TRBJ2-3	CASSLPFRGGRSFGDTQYF	TGTGCCAGCAGTCTTCCCTTCCGGGGAGGAAGGTCTTTTGGGGATACGCAGTATTTT
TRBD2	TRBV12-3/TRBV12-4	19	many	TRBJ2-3	CASSDPGLAGALSTDTQYF	TGTGCCAGCAGTGACCCTGGACTAGCGGGGGCCCTTAGCACAGATACGCAGTATTTT
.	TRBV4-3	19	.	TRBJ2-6	CASSQDTSILFLGANVLTF	TGCGCCAGCAGCCAAGATACAAGCATTCTGTTTTTGGGGGCCAACGTCCTGACTTTC
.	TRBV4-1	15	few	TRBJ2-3	CASSQRWVGGDTQYF	TGCGCCAGCAGCCAACGGTGGGTTGGAGGGGATACGCAGTATTTT
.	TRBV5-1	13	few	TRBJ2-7	CASSLGGAGEQYF	TGCGCCAGCAGCTTGGGAGGGGCCGGCGAGCAGTACTTC
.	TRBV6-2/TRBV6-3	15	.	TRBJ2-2	CASSPTGRGTGELFF	TGTGCCAGCAGCCCTACAGGGAGGGGTACCGGGGAGCTGTTTTTT
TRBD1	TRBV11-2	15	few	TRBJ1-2	CASSLVGGTGPGYTF	TGTGCCAGCAGCTTAGTAGGGGGGACAGGGCCTGGCTACACCTTC
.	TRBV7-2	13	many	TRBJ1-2	CASSLQQEGGYTF	TGTGCCAGCAGCTTACAGCAGGAGGGTGGCTACACCTTC
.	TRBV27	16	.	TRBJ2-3	CASSRLTRGSTDTQYF	TGTGCCAGCAGTCGCCTCACTAGAGGGAGCACAGATACGCAGTATTTT
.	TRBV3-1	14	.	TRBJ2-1	CASSQARGYGEQFF	TGTGCCAGCAGCCAAGCTCGCGGGTACGGTGAGCAGTTCTTC
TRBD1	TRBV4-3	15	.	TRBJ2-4	CASSQFPTGANIQHF	TGCGCCAGCAGCCAATTCCCGACAGGGGCGAACATTCAGCACTTC
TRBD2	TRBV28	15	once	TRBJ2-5	CASSRPSGVQETQYF	TGTGCCAGCAGTCGCCCTAGCGGGGTACAAGAGACCCAGTACTTC
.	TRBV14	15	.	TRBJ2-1	CASSRETGLRNEQFF	TGTGCCAGCAGCCGAGAAACAGGGTTGAGGAATGAGCAGTTCTTC
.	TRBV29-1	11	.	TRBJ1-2	CSASVGYGYTF	TGCAGCGCAAGTGTTGGCTATGGCTACACCTTC
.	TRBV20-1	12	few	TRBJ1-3	CSAFKWQGTIYF	TGCAGTGCCTTCAAGTGGCAGGGAACCATATATTTT
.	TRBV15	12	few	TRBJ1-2	CATSRDRGSLNF	TGTGCCACCAGCAGAGATAGGGGCAGCCTAAACTTC
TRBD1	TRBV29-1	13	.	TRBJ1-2	CSVPAGGSYGYTF	TGCAGCGTCCCGGCAGGGGGGAGCTATGGCTACACCTTC
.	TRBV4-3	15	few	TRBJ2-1	CASSQGSDIRDEQFF	TGCGCCAGCAGCCAAGGCTCGGATATCAGAGATGAGCAGTTCTTC
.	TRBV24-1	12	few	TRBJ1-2	CATSDTWDGYTF	TGTGCCACCAGTGACACTTGGGATGGCTACACCTTC
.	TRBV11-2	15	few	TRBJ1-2	CASSLSQGVNYGYTF	TGTGCCAGCAGCTTATCTCAGGGCGTTAACTATGGCTACACCTTC
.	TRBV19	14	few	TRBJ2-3	CASSIGDVGDTQYF	TGTGCCAGTAGTATCGGGGATGTTGGAGATACGCAGTATTTT
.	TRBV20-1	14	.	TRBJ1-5	CSAVVGAKNQPQHF	TGCAGTGCTGTGGTCGGGGCAAAGAATCAGCCCCAGCATTTT
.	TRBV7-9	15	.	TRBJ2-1	CASRSKGGSYNEQFF	TGTGCCAGCAGATCGAAGGGGGGCTCCTACAATGAGCAGTTCTTC